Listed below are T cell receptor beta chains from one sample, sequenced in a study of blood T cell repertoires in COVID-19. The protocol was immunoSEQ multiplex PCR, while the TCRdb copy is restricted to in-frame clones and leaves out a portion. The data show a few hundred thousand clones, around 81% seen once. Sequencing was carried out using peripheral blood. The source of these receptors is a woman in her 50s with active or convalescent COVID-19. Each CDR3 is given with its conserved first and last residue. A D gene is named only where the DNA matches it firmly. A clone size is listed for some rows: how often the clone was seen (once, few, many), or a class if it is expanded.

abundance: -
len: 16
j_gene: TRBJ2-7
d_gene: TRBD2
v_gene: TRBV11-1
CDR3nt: TGTGCCAGCAGCTTAGCTGCGGGACTAGCCTCCTACGAGCAGTACTTC
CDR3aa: CASSLAAGLASYEQYF

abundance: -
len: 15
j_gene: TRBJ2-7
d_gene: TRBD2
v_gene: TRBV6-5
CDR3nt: TGTGCCAGCAGTTACTCTAGCGGGAGCTCCTACGAGCAGTACTTC
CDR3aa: CASSYSSGSSYEQYF

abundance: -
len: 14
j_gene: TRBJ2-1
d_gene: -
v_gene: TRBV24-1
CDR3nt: TGTGCCACCAGTGACCCCGGGTTGGGTCGCGAGCAGTTCTTC
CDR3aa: CATSDPGLGREQFF

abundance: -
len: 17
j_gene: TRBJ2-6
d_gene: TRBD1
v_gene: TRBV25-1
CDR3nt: TGTGCCAGCAGCTTGGCAGGGGGATCCTCTGGGGCCAACGTCCTGACTTTC
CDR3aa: CASSLAGGSSGANVLTF

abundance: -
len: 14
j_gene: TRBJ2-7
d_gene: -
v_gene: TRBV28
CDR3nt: TGTGCCAGCAGTTTATCGCTAGCGCCCTACGAGCAGTACTTC
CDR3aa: CASSLSLAPYEQYF

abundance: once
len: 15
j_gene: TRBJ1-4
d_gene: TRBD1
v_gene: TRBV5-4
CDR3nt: TGTGCCAGCAGCTTGGCCACAGGGGCGGATGAAAAACTGTTTTTT
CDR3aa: CASSLATGADEKLFF

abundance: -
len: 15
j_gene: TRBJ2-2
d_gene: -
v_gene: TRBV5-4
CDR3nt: TGTGCCAGCAGCCCGACCCGGGACATCACCGGGGAGCTGTTTTTT
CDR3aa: CASSPTRDITGELFF

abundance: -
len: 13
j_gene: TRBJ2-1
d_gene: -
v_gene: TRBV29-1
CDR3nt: TGCAGCGTTGAAGGGGGAGGGGGGCATGAGCAGTTCTTC
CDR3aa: CSVEGGGGHEQFF

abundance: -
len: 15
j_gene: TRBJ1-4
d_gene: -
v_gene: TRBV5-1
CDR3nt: TGCGCCAGCAGCATAAACTCAGGTGGTCATGAAAAACTGTTTTTT
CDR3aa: CASSINSGGHEKLFF

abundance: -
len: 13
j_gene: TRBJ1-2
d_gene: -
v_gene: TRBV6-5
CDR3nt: TGTGCCAGCTACCCAGGCAGGAACTATGGCTACACCTTC
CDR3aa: CASYPGRNYGYTF

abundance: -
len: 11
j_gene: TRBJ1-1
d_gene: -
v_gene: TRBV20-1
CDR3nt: TGCAGTGCCCGGGGAGGTCTGACAACTTTCTTT
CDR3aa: CSARGGLTTFF

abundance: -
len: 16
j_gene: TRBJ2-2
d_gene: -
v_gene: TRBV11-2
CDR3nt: TGTGCCAGCAGCTTTGAATCGGCGGCCCTCACCGGGGAGCTGTTTTTT
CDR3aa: CASSFESAALTGELFF

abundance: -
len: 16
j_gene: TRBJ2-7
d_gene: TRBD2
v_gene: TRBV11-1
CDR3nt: TGTGCCAGCAGCTTGGGGACTAGCGGGAGAGGTCACGAGCAGTACTTC
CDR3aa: CASSLGTSGRGHEQYF

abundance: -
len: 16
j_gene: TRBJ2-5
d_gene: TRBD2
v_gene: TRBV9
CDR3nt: TGTGCCAGCAGCGAGAGGAGCGGGAGGGCTCAAGAGACCCAGTACTTC
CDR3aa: CASSERSGRAQETQYF

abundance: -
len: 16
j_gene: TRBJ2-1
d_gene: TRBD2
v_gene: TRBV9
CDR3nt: TGTGCCAGCAGCGTAGTGGAGGCGGGAGGTTCGTATGAGCAGTTCTTC
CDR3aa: CASSVVEAGGSYEQFF

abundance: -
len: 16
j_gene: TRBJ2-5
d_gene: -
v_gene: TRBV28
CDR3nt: TGTGCCAGCAGTCTTAAAACAGGGATAGGCCAAGAGACCCAGTACTTC
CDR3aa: CASSLKTGIGQETQYF

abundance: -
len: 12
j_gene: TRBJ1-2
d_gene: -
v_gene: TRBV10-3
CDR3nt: TGTGCCATCAGTGGGACAGTCCGAGGCTACACCTTC
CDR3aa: CAISGTVRGYTF

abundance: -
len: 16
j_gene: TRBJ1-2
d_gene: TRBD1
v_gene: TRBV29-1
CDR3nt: TGCAGCGTTGCCCTCGGGGGGACAGGGTCATCCTATGGCTACACCTTC
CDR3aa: CSVALGGTGSSYGYTF

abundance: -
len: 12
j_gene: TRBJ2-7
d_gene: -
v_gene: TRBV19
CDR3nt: TGTGCCAGCGGACGGGGATCCTACGAGCAGTACTTC
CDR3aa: CASGRGSYEQYF

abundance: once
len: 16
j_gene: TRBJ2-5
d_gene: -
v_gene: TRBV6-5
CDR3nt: TGTGCCAGCAGTTACATGATCGGGGGTTGGATGGAGACCCAGTACTTC
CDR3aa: CASSYMIGGWMETQYF

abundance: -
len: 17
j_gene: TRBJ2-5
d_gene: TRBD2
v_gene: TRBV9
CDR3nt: TGTGCCAGCAGCGCCGCGGGGGGGAACGGATTCCAAGAGACCCAGTACTTC
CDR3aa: CASSAAGGNGFQETQYF